The rows below give T cell receptor beta chains drawn from one sample of a study of T-cell memory formation after mild COVID-19. Via MiXCR, TCRdb re-called the 5' RACE reads, giving one row per CDR3 protein. This table has more than 150,000 distinct CDR3 sequences, under 14% appearing once. Material for sequencing was PBMCs or a T cell subset sorted from them (not recorded which). The receptors here all came from a man aged 18 to 35 who had mild COVID-19 (a few samples of this study predate the infection). Cell type and time point are not known. The conserved cysteine and the conserved F or W are not part of the CDR3 here.

TRBV6-1	TRBJ1-6	ASRRESSPLH
TRBV6-6	TRBJ1-2	ASSSTSRQANYGYT
TRBV4-1	TRBJ2-1	ASSQALVLADYNEQF
TRBV5-1	TRBJ2-5	ASSLAVLQAPETQY
TRBV7-8	TRBJ1-5	ASSAYRVPSNQPQH
TRBV6-5	TRBJ1-2	ASRMDRGIYGYT
TRBV12-3/TRBV12-4	TRBJ1-1	ASSRTTMNTEAF
TRBV3-1	TRBJ2-5	ASSQTSLETQY
TRBV18	TRBJ2-7	ASSPPSRNTYEQY
TRBV5-4	TRBJ2-3	ASSLVLAGRDTQY
TRBV11-1	TRBJ2-3	ASSGRDTQY
TRBV7-8	TRBJ1-1	ASSSGRNTEAF
TRBV5-6	TRBJ2-5	ASSRGRQETQY
TRBV12-3/TRBV12-4	TRBJ2-1	ASSWDSEQF
TRBV5-1	TRBJ1-1	ASSLPRNTEAF
TRBV20-1	TRBJ1-4	SARDSRGAYEKLF
TRBV12-3/TRBV12-4	TRBJ1-5	ASTWAVGNQPQH
TRBV12-3/TRBV12-4	TRBJ2-1	ASLVKEEQF
TRBV20-1	TRBJ2-5	SARSWTGLETQY
TRBV24-1	TRBJ2-3	ATSQGGTDTQY
TRBV20-1	TRBJ2-2	SATKRGRVAGELF
TRBV5-1	TRBJ1-5	ASSTGAGGQPQH
TRBV18	TRBJ1-1	ASSPKIRTEAF
TRBV2	TRBJ2-7	ASSPTRTSGGYEQY
TRBV20-1	TRBJ2-5	SARDRRGGRETQY